This T cell receptor beta chain was retrieved from a study of Ad26.COV2.S vaccination and SARS-CoV-2 variants. This table comes from immunoSEQ multiplex PCR, and its TCRdb copy is limited to in-frame clones, with some not included. Here the sample spans about 680,000 clones, 70% to 90% being singletons. Looked up from germline, CDR1 is SEHNR and CDR2 is FQNEAQ (reference sequence). The CDR3 has 12 amino acids. V gave up 5 bases and J gave up 5 bases, with 7 bases separating them. Treatment of the sample: about 20 received Ad26.COV2.S at low or high dose, single or two shots; about 5 received placebo; per-sample allocation not given. Sampling occurred on day 63 after the first vaccine or placebo injection.

The genes are TRBV7-9 and TRBJ2-1, with D uncertain. The receptor was isolated from a person aged 18-60 years who received the Ad26.COV2.S COVID-19 vaccine or a placebo. This sample comprised peripheral blood, obtained in a trial of Ad26.COV2.S vaccine versus placebo. This CDR3 reads CASSQADNEQFF. In nucleotides, the CDR3 is TGTGCCAGCAGCCAGGCGGACAATGAGCAGTTCTTC.